Listed below are T cell receptor beta chains from one sample, sequenced in a study of blood T cell repertoires in COVID-19. Sequencing was performed with immunoSEQ multiplex PCR; in TCRdb, only in-frame clones are kept and a portion is missing. The sample gives fewer than 120,000 clones, roughly 91% of which show up once; 3% to 3.5% is in the top ten. The specimen was peripheral blood. Source of these receptors: a woman in her forties or fifties with acute or convalescent COVID-19. CDR3s include the opening cysteine and the closing phenylalanine or tryptophan. D genes are given only for firm matches. The size entry is marked missing in some rows and otherwise reads once, few, many or a size class.

clone size: .
J gene: TRBJ1-5
D gene: .
V gene: TRBV7-9
CDR3 protein: CASSSSGGNQPQHF
CDR3 DNA: TGTGCCAGCAGCTCCTCGGGGGGGAACCAGCCCCAGCATTTT

clone size: .
J gene: TRBJ1-1
D gene: .
V gene: TRBV7-9
CDR3 protein: CASRGGDTEAFF
CDR3 DNA: TGTGCCAGCAGGGGGGGAGACACTGAAGCTTTCTTT

clone size: .
J gene: TRBJ2-1
D gene: .
V gene: TRBV7-2
CDR3 protein: CASSLQTRSDEQFF
CDR3 DNA: TGTGCCAGCAGCCTGCAGACTAGATCGGATGAGCAGTTCTTC

clone size: .
J gene: TRBJ2-7
D gene: TRBD2
V gene: TRBV7-9
CDR3 protein: CASSSGLAAYEQYF
CDR3 DNA: TGTGCCAGCAGCTCTGGACTAGCGGCCTACGAGCAGTACTTC

clone size: .
J gene: TRBJ1-5
D gene: .
V gene: TRBV19
CDR3 protein: CASSLDSINQPQHF
CDR3 DNA: TGTGCCAGTAGCCTGGACAGTATCAATCAGCCCCAGCATTTT

clone size: .
J gene: TRBJ1-4
D gene: TRBD1
V gene: TRBV7-9
CDR3 protein: CASSADRGVGEKLFF
CDR3 DNA: TGTGCCAGCAGCGCCGACAGGGGGGTGGGTGAAAAACTGTTTTTT

clone size: .
J gene: TRBJ2-1
D gene: .
V gene: TRBV2
CDR3 protein: CASSERVQGVGVEQFF
CDR3 DNA: TGTGCCAGCAGTGAAAGAGTGCAGGGCGTAGGGGTAGAGCAGTTCTTC

clone size: once
J gene: TRBJ2-1
D gene: .
V gene: TRBV6-6
CDR3 protein: CASSYSALADDNEQFF
CDR3 DNA: TGTGCCAGCAGTTACTCGGCTCTAGCAGATGACAATGAGCAGTTCTTC

clone size: .
J gene: TRBJ2-6
D gene: TRBD2
V gene: TRBV27
CDR3 protein: CASSPRTSGGTAGANVLTF
CDR3 DNA: TGTGCCAGCAGTCCACGGACTAGCGGAGGGACGGCTGGGGCCAACGTCCTGACTTTC

clone size: once
J gene: TRBJ2-1
D gene: .
V gene: TRBV11-2
CDR3 protein: CASSQKTLDNEQFF
CDR3 DNA: TGTGCCAGCAGCCAGAAGACTCTAGACAATGAGCAGTTCTTC

clone size: .
J gene: TRBJ2-7
D gene: .
V gene: TRBV28
CDR3 protein: CASSLLQGNEQYF
CDR3 DNA: TGTGCCAGCAGTCTCCTACAGGGTAACGAGCAGTACTTC

clone size: .
J gene: TRBJ2-7
D gene: .
V gene: TRBV19
CDR3 protein: CASSHRGGDEQYF
CDR3 DNA: TGTGCCAGTAGCCACAGGGGGGGAGACGAGCAGTACTTC

clone size: .
J gene: TRBJ2-1
D gene: .
V gene: TRBV27
CDR3 protein: CASAERTTEQFF
CDR3 DNA: TGTGCCAGCGCTGAAAGGACAACCGAGCAGTTCTTC

clone size: .
J gene: TRBJ2-7
D gene: TRBD2
V gene: TRBV20-1
CDR3 protein: CSAGREMQYF
CDR3 DNA: TGCAGTGCTGGGCGGGAGATGCAGTACTTC

clone size: .
J gene: TRBJ1-2
D gene: TRBD1
V gene: TRBV12-3/TRBV12-4
CDR3 protein: CASSGQGVGYTF
CDR3 DNA: TGTGCCAGCAGTGGACAGGGAGTTGGCTACACCTTC

clone size: .
J gene: TRBJ2-1
D gene: .
V gene: TRBV3-1/TRBV3-2
CDR3 protein: CASSQGRLGHNEQFF
CDR3 DNA: TGTGCCAGCAGCCAAGGTCGACTAGGTCACAATGAGCAGTTCTTC